This record covers a single TCR beta chain. Using immunoSEQ multiplex PCR, the repertoire was profiled, and TCRdb retains in-frame clones only, with some absent. Of roughly 97,000 clones listed, 91% are singletons. The data stem from a study of blood T cell repertoires in COVID-19. Germline V gene data show CDR1 as KGHDR and CDR2 as SFDVKD. The CDR3 sequence is 14 residues long. V shed 7 bases and J shed 1 base, with 7 bases lying between them. The sample comprised peripheral blood. The TCR originated in a human donor in a cohort sampled during active COVID-19. V is TRBV24-1 and J is TRBJ2-6, with D perhaps TRBD2 (5 bases). The CDR3 region has the DNA TGTGCCACCAGCCGGGGTTCTGGGGCCAACGTCCTGACTTTC. Translation: CATSRGSGANVLTF.